These 28 T cell receptor beta chains originate from one sample sequenced in a study of T cell responses to AZD1222 COVID-19 vaccine. Generated by immunoSEQ multiplex PCR, the TCRdb table keeps only in-frame clones and is missing some. The sample has 120,000 or so clones, approximately 84% seen once. The source was peripheral blood, collected on day 0 of AZD1222 vaccination. These receptor sequences come from an adult in good health.

The chain has TRBV11-2 and TRBJ1-1, with 8 bases fitting TRBD1. The junction had 3 bases not matched to a gene; V was cut back by 2 bases and J by 1 base. This CDR3 region has 15 residues. Germline values: CDR1 SGHAT, CDR2 FQNNGV. The chain's CDR3 is CASSLSGQGNTEAFF. For the CDR3, the DNA is TGTGCCAGCAGCTTATCTGGACAGGGGAACACTGAAGCTTTCTTT.

The J gene is TRBJ2-7, the V gene TRBV4-1; D is ambiguous. Per the germline V gene, CDR1 is MGHRA and CDR2 is YSYEKL. The CDR3 spans 14 residues. The ends were cut back, 6 bases at V and 1 base at J, with 13 bases in the middle. The DNA for the CDR3 is TGCGCCAGCAGGGGTTTAGACAATTCCTACGAGCAGTACTTC. It is translated as CASRGLDNSYEQYF.

The V call is TRBV3-1 (or the pseudogene TRBV3-2), the J call TRBJ2-5; D is perhaps TRBD1 (6 bases). The CDR3 is 15 amino acids. CDR1 is LGHDT, CDR2 YNNKEL, per germline (reference sequence). Deletions cut 3 bases from V and 5 bases from J, with 16 bases between. CDR3 in DNA: TGTGCCAGCAGCCACGGGCAGGGGCTTACCGAGACCCAGTACTTC. Residues: CASSHGQGLTETQYF.

This chain uses TRBV5-6 with TRBJ1-2; D uncertain. The CDR3 totals 14 residues. CDR1 and CDR2 (germline): SGHDT, YYEEEE. Trimming stripped 0 bases from V and 8 bases from J, with 14 bases between. CDR3 protein: CASSLADGREGYTF. CDR3 DNA: TGTGCCAGCAGCTTGGCCGACGGACGGGAAGGCTACACCTTC.

The chain has TRBV11-3 and TRBJ1-1; D unclear. This CDR3 comprises 12 residues. The germline V and J ends were trimmed by 4 bases and 4 bases, with 7 bases remaining between them. The germline V gene has CDR1 SGHNT and CDR2 YENEEA. CDR3 sequence (DNA): TGTGCCAGCAGCTCGCCGGGCACTGAAGCTTTCTTT. The encoded protein is CASSSPGTEAFF.

This clone was counted only a few times. The CDR3 region is CASSSGERAGNTIYF. The CDR3 nucleotides read TGTGCCAGCAGCAGCGGGGAGAGGGCTGGAAACACCATATATTTT. The chain couples TRBV5-8 to TRBJ1-3; D is unresolved. Trimming took off 4 bases at V and 2 bases at J, with 13 bases between the two ends. This CDR3 comprises 15 residues. CDR1 is SGHTS and CDR2 is YDEGEE in the germline V gene.

The V gene is TRBV7-9, the J gene TRBJ2-7; D is unclear. The CDR3 sequence is 12 residues long. The germline V gene encodes CDR1 SEHNR and CDR2 FQNEAQ (reference sequence). The germline V and J ends were trimmed by 4 bases and 5 bases, with 9 bases remaining between them. CDR3 DNA: TGTGCCAGCAGCTCCACTTACGACGAGCAGTACTTC. Amino acid sequence: CASSSTYDEQYF.

The rearrangement uses TRBV11-3 and TRBJ2-1; 15 bases fit TRBD2. Germline V CDR1 and CDR2: SGHNT, YENEEA. The CDR3 sequence is 17 residues long. Unmatched junction bases numbered 9, after V lost 2 bases and J lost 10 bases. CDR3 DNA: TGTGCCAGCAGCTTATTCATTGGACTAGCGGGAGGGCGCGAGCAGTTCTTC. Amino acids: CASSLFIGLAGGREQFF.

V and J are TRBV10-1 and TRBJ2-1, with TRBD2 matching 9 bases. This CDR3 has 16 residues. After removal of 0 bases from V and 5 bases from J, the junction contained 5 bases not matched to a gene. From germline, CDR1 is WNHNN and CDR2 SYGVQD (reference sequence). This chain's CDR3 is CASSESTSGLHNEQFF. The CDR3 bases are TGCGCCAGCAGTGAGTCGACTAGCGGACTTCACAATGAGCAGTTCTTC.

This chain joins TRBV24-1 and TRBJ2-7; 8 bases are shared with TRBD1. The length of the CDR3 is 18 residues. The V gene end was trimmed by 1 base and the J gene end by 2 bases; junction bases not matched to a gene: 12. Germline V lookup: CDR1 KGHDR, CDR2 SFDVKD. CDR3 sequence (DNA): TGTGCCACCAGTGATTTCCTTTGCCAGGGGGCTATTCCCTACGAGCAGTACTTC. It yields the protein CATSDFLCQGAIPYEQYF.

This chain connects TRBV6-4 to TRBJ1-1; D call uncertain. Per germline, CDR1 MRHNA and CDR2 SNTAGT. V dropped 0 bases and J dropped 9 bases, with 2 bases sitting between them. This CDR3 region has 10 residues. The CDR3 DNA reads as TGTGCCAGCAGTGACTCGAAAGCTTTCTTT. This encodes CASSDSKAFF.

This clone was detected once. CDR3 loop: CASSQGPSSYNEQFF. The CDR3 bases are TGTGCCAGCAGCCAAGGACCGAGCTCCTACAATGAGCAGTTCTTC. V is TRBV14 and J is TRBJ2-1, with D hard to call. V lost 1 base and J lost 0, with 7 bases in between. The germline gives CDR1 SGHDN, CDR2 FVKESK. There are 15 residues in the CDR3.

The chain couples TRBV19 to TRBJ2-4; D may be TRBD1 (6 bases). Germline CDR1 reads LNHDA; CDR2 reads SQIVND (reference sequence). CDR3 length equals 14 residues. Trimming shortened V by 3 bases and J by 4 bases, and 10 bases separated the two germline ends. The CDR3 sequence is CASSIQGRKNIQYF. The CDR3, as DNA: TGTGCCAGTAGTATTCAGGGGCGTAAAAACATTCAGTACTTC.

J is TRBJ1-5 and V is TRBV2; 8 bases align to TRBD1. Looked up from germline, CDR1 is SNHLY and CDR2 is FYNNEI. This CDR3 comprises 15 residues. With V trimmed by 4 bases and J by 8 bases, 10 bases remained unmatched. CDR3 coding DNA: TGTGCCAGCAGTGCAGGGGGCGCGGTCGGGGAGCCCCAGCATTTT. Translated, it gives CASSAGGAVGEPQHF.

The V and J genes are TRBV6-5 and TRBJ2-7; 9 bases are a match to TRBD1. The CDR3 is made up of 14 amino acids. V was pared by 6 bases and J by 5 bases, with 8 bases of the junction left unmatched. The V gene's germline CDR1 is MNHEY and CDR2 SVGAGI. In nucleotides, the CDR3 is TGTGCCAGCAGCTTACCTGGACAGGGGAACGAGCAGTACTTC. It yields the protein CASSLPGQGNEQYF.

This rearrangement joins TRBV9 to TRBJ2-7; D may correspond to TRBD1 or TRBD2 (5 bases each). CDR1 and CDR2 (germline): SGDLS, YYNGEE. Deletions cut 0 bases from V and 0 bases from J, with 10 bases between. The CDR3 extends over 15 amino acids. CDR3 in DNA: TGTGCCAGCAGCGTAGCTGGGGACCACTCCTACGAGCAGTACTTC. This gives the protein CASSVAGDHSYEQYF.

The gene calls are TRBV10-2 and TRBJ2-1, with TRBD2 matching 9 bases. The ends lost 7 bases at V and 3 bases at J; junction bases unmatched: 4. Germline CDR1 and CDR2: WSHSY and SAAADI. The CDR3 is 14 amino acids. In nucleotides, the CDR3 is TGCGCCAGCAAGTCAGCGGGAGGCTACAATGAGCAGTTCTTC. Its protein product is CASKSAGGYNEQFF.

Only a few counts were recorded for this clone. The rearrangement links TRBV10-3 to TRBJ1-5, with D unresolved. The germline V and J ends were trimmed by 1 base and 2 bases, with 12 bases remaining between them. Germline CDR1 is ENHRY and CDR2 is SYGVKD. The CDR3 spans 16 residues. The CDR3 DNA follows: TGTGCCATCAGTGAGTTCACCACGCGGGGCAATCAGCCCCAGCATTTT. Its translation is CAISEFTTRGNQPQHF.

This clone was seen more than once but under ten times. The rearrangement joins TRBV9 to TRBJ1-4; a possible D gene is TRBD1 (5 bases). The CDR3 runs 14 residues. Germline CDR1 and CDR2: SGDLS and YYNGEE. V was clipped by 2 bases and J by 7 bases, with 12 bases between them. DNA of the CDR3: TGTGCCAGCAGCGTTGGGACGGGGGGTGAAAAACTGTTTTTT. Translation: CASSVGTGGEKLFF.

The V and J genes are TRBV4-2 and TRBJ2-6; no clear D. V was shortened by 1 base and J by 0 bases, with 10 bases between the two germline ends. Germline V gene sequence: CDR1 LGHNA, CDR2 YNFKEQ. The CDR3 runs 17 residues. The CDR3 loop is CASSQAGPSSGANVLTF. Written as DNA, the CDR3 is TGTGCCAGCAGCCAAGCCGGACCGAGCTCTGGGGCCAACGTCCTGACTTTC.

This clone has just one count. This chain links TRBV28 with TRBJ1-4; 9 bases match TRBD1. This CDR3 has 15 residues. Germline V lookup: CDR1 MDHEN, CDR2 SYDVKM. V lost 5 bases and J lost 4; bases outside the gene matches: 5. The DNA of the CDR3 is TGTGCCAGCAGTCCAGGGACAGGGATTAATGAAAAACTGTTTTTT. This sequence encodes CASSPGTGINEKLFF.

This chain connects TRBV4-1 to TRBJ2-7; 7 nucleotides line up with TRBD1. CDR3 length: 18 residues. From germline, CDR1 is MGHRA and CDR2 YSYEKL. V trimming: 0 bases; J trimming: 2 bases; junction bases outside the gene matches: 13. The CDR3 sequence: CASSQDQQGFGLTYEQYF. As DNA, the CDR3 is TGCGCCAGCAGCCAAGACCAACAGGGGTTCGGTTTAACCTACGAGCAGTACTTC.

This chain connects TRBV6-5 to TRBJ1-3, with TRBD1 as a possible D gene (6 bases). Germline loops: CDR1 MNHEY, CDR2 SVGAGI. V lost 4 bases, J lost 0 bases, and 13 bases lay in between. The CDR3 totals 16 residues. CDR3 nucleotide sequence: TGTGCCAGCAGTTTCGAAGGGACAATCTCTGGAAACACCATATATTTT. Translation gives CASSFEGTISGNTIYF.

This clone was picked up one time. J is TRBJ1-2 and V is TRBV28, with D possibly being TRBD1 (6 bases). The CDR3 loop spans 15 amino acids. From germline, CDR1 is MDHEN and CDR2 SYDVKM. Trimming left V 2 bases short and J 0 bases short, with 10 bases between. In DNA form, the CDR3 reads TGTGCCAGCAGTTTAACCCGACAGGCTAACTATGGCTACACCTTC. Its translation: CASSLTRQANYGYTF.

The V and J genes are TRBV24-1 and TRBJ2-5; tentative D call: TRBD2 (6 bases). V was trimmed by 0 bases and J by 1 base, leaving 20 bases between them. The CDR3 covers 19 residues. Germline V gene sequence: CDR1 KGHDR, CDR2 SFDVKD. CDR3 residues: CATSDLGGKTGVLQETQYF. CDR3 nucleotides: TGTGCCACCAGTGATTTGGGGGGGAAGACGGGAGTTCTCCAAGAGACCCAGTACTTC.

The gene calls are TRBV5-1 and TRBJ1-2, with a tentative D call TRBD1 (6 bases). The length of the CDR3 is 15 residues. Trimming took off 1 base at V and 2 bases at J, with 12 bases between the two ends. Per the germline V gene, CDR1 is SGHRS and CDR2 is YFSETQ. CDR3 region: CASSLYDRPNYGYTF. The CDR3 DNA reads as TGCGCCAGCAGCTTGTACGACAGGCCAAACTATGGCTACACCTTC.

The chain recombines TRBV12-5 with TRBJ1-5; D is undetermined. This CDR3 comprises 13 residues. Deletions cut 1 base from V and 5 bases from J, with 6 bases between. Germline values: CDR1 LGHNT, CDR2 FRNRAP. The CDR3 nucleotides read TGTGCTAGTGGTTTGGACGGGTATCAGCCCCAGCATTTT. Its translation: CASGLDGYQPQHF.

V usage is TRBV2 and J usage is TRBJ1-3; 7 nucleotides line up with TRBD1. Looked up from germline, CDR1 is SNHLY and CDR2 is FYNNEI. CDR3 length: 19 residues. V lost 5 bases and J lost 0; bases outside the gene matches: 16. The DNA for the CDR3 is TGTGCCAGCAGTTTCACCGGGACAGCCTGGGGTGTCTCTGGAAACACCATATATTTT. It codes for CASSFTGTAWGVSGNTIYF.